The clone carrying this TCR beta chain was found once. The length of the CDR3 is 17 residues. Deletions cut 5 bases from V and 6 bases from J, with 23 bases between. Germline-derived CDR1 and CDR2 are MDHEN and SYDVKM. The sample belongs to a study of cytomegalovirus exposure and HLA in healthy donors. PCR involved 60 Vbeta and 13 Jbeta primers. Sequenced by immunoSEQ multiplex PCR; TCRdb stores in-frame clones only, minus some. Of some 150,000 clones in the sample, roughly 79% are singletons; the top ten hold about 2%. The sequence was obtained from a young woman in good health and CMV-seropositive. The specimen was PBMCs. This sequence joins TRBV28 and TRBJ1-5, with D possibly being TRBD1 (6 bases). CDR3 in DNA: TGTGCCAGCAGTACGCCCTTCTCGGGGGGGGCACGTCAGCCCCAGCATTTT. Its protein is CASSTPFSGGARQPQHF.